A single sample gave rise to the 30 T cell receptor beta chains below, sequenced in a study of shared clonotypes between healthy human individuals. Sequencing used immunoSEQ multiplex PCR; TCRdb keeps in-frame clones, though not all of them. The sample lists 2 million to 2.5 million clones, over 85% occurring once. The sequenced material came from naive CD4+ T cells sorted from blood. As for subset: CD45RA+ positively selected. These receptors originate from a man aged 18-30 years in good health.

The chain has TRBV5-4 and TRBJ1-6; D is possibly TRBD1 (5 bases). The CDR3 covers 15 residues. CDR1 SGHNT and CDR2 YYREEE come from the germline V gene (reference sequence). V was shortened by 4 bases and J by 5 bases, with 13 bases between the two germline ends. The DNA for the CDR3 is TGTGCCAGCAGCCCAGCGGGGCTGAATAATTCACCCCTCCACTTT. Its protein product is CASSPAGLNNSPLHF.

This rearrangement joins TRBV5-1 to TRBJ2-5; 7 bases align to TRBD2. Losses at the gene ends were 0 bases for V and 2 bases for J; bases not matched to a gene: 7. CDR3 length: 16 residues. Germline CDR1 reads SGHRS; CDR2 reads YFSETQ. The CDR3 nucleotides read TGCGCCAGCAGCTTGGAACCCAGCGGGGTACAAGAGACCCAGTACTTC. This codes for CASSLEPSGVQETQYF.

This chain connects TRBV6-1 to TRBJ1-2, with 7 bases fitting TRBD1. CDR1 is MNHNS, CDR2 SASEGT, per germline. The CDR3 consists of 14 residues. J was trimmed by 3 bases and V by 7 bases; bases with no gene match: 8. CDR3 region: CASMVGTAYYGYTF. CDR3 DNA: TGTGCCAGCATGGTCGGGACAGCTTACTATGGCTACACCTTC.

This chain joins TRBV5-6 and TRBJ2-5; 7 nucleotides agree with TRBD2. J gave up 4 bases and V 6 bases, and 6 bases lay outside the gene matches. The CDR3 sequence is 13 residues long. Germline CDR1 SGHDT, CDR2 YYEEEE. DNA for the CDR3: TGTGCCAGCAATAGCGGGCGGGGAGAGACCCAGTACTTC. This gives the protein CASNSGRGETQYF. Full variable domain (remainder filled in from reference TRBV5-6 and TRBJ2-5): DAGVTQSPTHLIKTRGQQVTLRCSPKSGHDTVSWYQQALGQGPQFIFQYYEEEERQRGNFPDRFSGHQFPNYSSELNVNALLLGDSALYLCASNSGRGETQYFGPGTRLLVL.

This sequence joins TRBV5-5 and TRBJ2-7, with unresolved D. This CDR3 has 14 amino acids. Trimming shortened V by 5 bases and J by 2 bases, and 14 bases separated the two germline ends. Germline assignment: CDR1 SGHKS and CDR2 YYEKEE (reference sequence). CDR3 bases: TGTGCCAGCAGGTTCGCTACAGTGGCCTACGAGCAGTACTTC. It encodes CASRFATVAYEQYF.

This chain connects TRBV28 to TRBJ2-5; 8 bases fit TRBD1. Germline V gene lookup returns CDR1 MDHEN and CDR2 SYDVKM. This CDR3 has 14 amino acids. Trimming at V came to 6 bases and at J to 5 bases, leaving 8 bases not matched to a gene. The CDR3 reads CASSLPGQGETQYF. CDR3 DNA sequence: TGTGCCAGCAGCCTACCCGGACAGGGCGAGACCCAGTACTTC.

This clone was seen only once. Other nucleotide sequences from this sample produce the same CDR3. V is TRBV27 and J is TRBJ1-6; D gene uncertain. The V end was cut by 1 base, the J end by 7 bases, with 5 bases between. This CDR3 spans 13 amino acids. Germline V gene lookup returns CDR1 MNHEY and CDR2 SMNVEV (reference sequence). CDR3 protein: CASSLLGNSPLHF. As DNA, the CDR3 is TGTGCCAGCAGTTTATTAGGGAATTCACCCCTCCACTTT.

With respect to this clone: A much larger clone sits a single nucleotide away, making a read error possible. This sample includes further DNA sequences coding for the same CDR3. This sequence joins TRBV6-5 and TRBJ2-7; D is unclear. The CDR3 length is 11 residues. Germline CDR1 MNHEY, CDR2 SVGAGI. Trimming removed 1 base from V and 3 bases from J, with 1 base in between. CDR3 protein: CASSYYYEQYF. Written as DNA, the CDR3 is TGTGCCAGCAGTTACTACTACGAGCAGTACTTC.

This chain uses TRBV5-1 with TRBJ1-1; the D is unclear. V lost 4 bases to trimming and J lost 1 base, with 17 bases between them. CDR3 size: 16 residues. From germline, CDR1 is SGHRS and CDR2 YFSETQ. The CDR3 DNA reads TGCGCCAGCAGCCCCCGACTCGGGAGTGGGAACACTGAAGCTTTCTTT. Its protein product is CASSPRLGSGNTEAFF.

The rearrangement joins TRBV7-9 to TRBJ1-5; 11 bases align to TRBD1. CDR3 length equals 15 residues. CDR1 is SEHNR, CDR2 FQNEAQ, per germline (reference sequence). The ends lost 4 bases at V and 7 bases at J; junction bases unmatched: 6. The DNA for the CDR3 is TGTGCCAGCAGCTCAATGGGACAGGGGGACCAGCCCCAGCATTTT. Protein product: CASSSMGQGDQPQHF.

The chain joins TRBV29-1 to TRBJ2-3, with D unclear. The V gene lost 5 bases and the J gene lost 1 base, with 13 bases spanning the gap. The CDR3 is 14 amino acids. Per germline, CDR1 SQVTM and CDR2 ANQGSEA. CDR3 in amino acids: CSVWPGWGTDTQYF. DNA for the CDR3: TGCAGCGTTTGGCCCGGATGGGGCACAGATACGCAGTATTTT.

In its sample, this clone was seen a few times. CDR3: CASRDYDRGDYNEQFF. DNA of the CDR3: TGTGCCAGTAGGGACTACGACAGGGGGGACTACAATGAGCAGTTCTTC. The genes are TRBV19 and TRBJ2-1; 9 nucleotides agree with TRBD1. The V gene's germline CDR1 is LNHDA and CDR2 SQIVND (reference sequence). Trimming removed 6 bases from V and 3 bases from J; junction bases left unmatched: 9. This CDR3 is 16 amino acids long.

The chain joins TRBV9 to TRBJ2-2; D not certain. This CDR3 region has 14 residues. The germline V and J ends were trimmed by 1 base and 1 base, with 5 bases remaining between them. Germline lookup yields CDR1 SGDLS and CDR2 YYNGEE. As DNA, the CDR3 is TGTGCCAGCAGCGTATTCATGAACACCGGGGAGCTGTTTTTT. This encodes CASSVFMNTGELFF.

Details on this clone: The sample contains more than one DNA sequence encoding this CDR3. The chain carries TRBV5-6 and TRBJ2-7; possible D gene TRBD1, 6 bases. The CDR3 extends over 13 amino acids. V lost 0 bases, J lost 5 bases, and 9 bases lay in between. Germline assignment: CDR1 SGHDT and CDR2 YYEEEE. CDR3 protein: CASSLDRVNEQYF. The DNA of the CDR3 is TGTGCCAGCAGCTTGGACAGGGTTAACGAGCAGTACTTC.

The rearrangement joins TRBV7-8 to TRBJ2-7; D not resolved. The V end was cut by 5 bases, the J end by 2 bases, with 13 bases between. Per the germline V gene, CDR1 is SGHVS and CDR2 is FQNEAQ. This CDR3 comprises 14 residues. This CDR3 is CASSLLGMPYEQYF. The CDR3 nucleotides read TGTGCCAGCAGCCTCTTGGGAATGCCCTACGAGCAGTACTTC.

J is TRBJ1-3 and V is TRBV7-9, with D possibly being TRBD1 (5 bases). Trimming shortened V by 2 bases and J by 0 bases, and 8 bases separated the two germline ends. The germline CDR1 and CDR2 sequences are SEHNR and FQNEAQ (reference sequence). The CDR3 runs to 15 residues. The CDR3 loop reads CASSLTGNSGNTIYF. In DNA, the CDR3 is TGTGCCAGCAGCTTAACAGGAAACTCTGGAAACACCATATATTTT. Based on the CDR3 plus reference TRBV7-9 and TRBJ1-3, the full variable domain is DTGVSQNPRHKITKRGQNVTFRCDPISEHNRLYWYRQTLGQGPEFLTYFQNEAQLEKSRLLSDRFSAERPKGSFSTLEIQRTEQGDSAMYLCASSLTGNSGNTIYFGEGSWLTVV.

As DNA, the CDR3 is TGTGCCAGCACCCAGGTGATGAACACTGAAGCTTTCTTT. Translation gives CASTQVMNTEAFF. The V call is TRBV2, the J call TRBJ1-1; D unclear. The V gene lost 7 bases and the J gene lost 0 bases, with 9 bases spanning the gap. Germline CDR1 SNHLY, CDR2 FYNNEI. This CDR3 is built from 13 residues.

The V and J genes are TRBV2 and TRBJ1-5, with D perhaps TRBD1 (5 bases). V dropped 4 bases and J dropped 1 base, with 14 bases sitting between them. CDR3 length: 16 amino acids. Germline CDR1 and CDR2: SNHLY and FYNNEI. The CDR3 DNA is TGTGCCAGCAGTGGAGGGACGGGGGGAAGCAATCAGCCCCAGCATTTT. Translated, it gives CASSGGTGGSNQPQHF.

The chain combines TRBV7-9 with TRBJ2-5; perhaps TRBD2 as D (7 bases). Germline V gene data show CDR1 as SEHNR and CDR2 as FQNEAQ (reference sequence). Trimming removed 5 bases from V and 0 bases from J, with 16 bases in between. This CDR3 is 16 amino acids long. The CDR3 DNA reads TGTGCCAGCAGCAGTCCTCGGGGGGCCTACCAAGAGACCCAGTACTTC. Amino acids: CASSSPRGAYQETQYF.

The rearrangement joins TRBV25-1 to TRBJ2-3, with TRBD2 matching 9 bases. The CDR3 covers 16 residues. Per the germline V gene, CDR1 is MGHDK and CDR2 is SYGVNS. The V and J ends lost 4 bases and 2 bases, in that order; junction bases with no gene match: 7. CDR3 nucleotide sequence: TGTGCCAGCAGTGCTGGGCTAGCGGGGCACACAGATACGCAGTATTTT. Its translation is CASSAGLAGHTDTQYF.

In DNA, the CDR3 is TGTGCCAGCAGTTACTCGGACAGCCCTGGGCCCCAGCATTTT. Amino acids: CASSYSDSPGPQHF. The chain couples TRBV6-6 to TRBJ1-5, with D possibly matching TRBD1 (6 bases). The length of the CDR3 is 14 residues. The germline gives CDR1 MNHNY, CDR2 SVGAGI (reference sequence). Trimming stripped 0 bases from V and 9 bases from J, with 12 bases between.

The genes are TRBV5-6 and TRBJ2-4, with D possibly matching TRBD2 (6 bases). The CDR3 consists of 15 residues. The germline V and J ends were trimmed by 3 bases and 1 base, with 11 bases remaining between them. Germline V CDR1 and CDR2: SGHDT, YYEEEE. The CDR3 reads CASSSGVAAKNIQYF. CDR3 bases: TGTGCCAGCAGCTCGGGGGTAGCGGCCAAAAACATTCAGTACTTC.

The chain recombines TRBV5-4 with TRBJ2-5, with 7 bases lining up with TRBD2. Trimming cost V 6 bases and J 5 bases; bases outside gene matches: 13. The CDR3 contains 15 residues. The germline V gene encodes CDR1 SGHNT and CDR2 YYREEE (reference sequence). The CDR3 nucleotides are TGTGCCAGCAACCCTGGGGGGGGTTCGAGGGAGACCCAGTACTTC. Translation: CASNPGGGSRETQYF. The entire variable domain, with the rest obtained from reference TRBV5-4 and TRBJ2-5, is as follows: ETGVTQSPTHLIKTRGQQVTLRCSSQSGHNTVSWYQQALGQGPQFIFQYYREEENGRGNFPPRFSGLQFPNYSSELNVNALELDDSALYLCASNPGGGSRETQYFGPGTRLLVL.

V gene TRBV12-5 combines with J gene TRBJ1-5, with 7 bases matching TRBD1. The CDR3 contains 15 residues. CDR1 LGHNT and CDR2 FRNRAP come from the germline V gene. Trimming removed 4 bases from V and 7 bases from J; junction bases left unmatched: 10. Written as DNA, the CDR3 is TGTGCTAGTGGTTCCCAGGGGGGTACAAGGCAGCCCCAGCATTTT. Translation gives CASGSQGGTRQPQHF.

The chain employs TRBV30 and TRBJ2-2, with 8 nucleotides matching TRBD1. After removal of 2 bases from V and 4 bases from J, the junction contained 3 bases not matched to a gene. CDR1 and CDR2 (germline): GTSNPN, SVGIG (reference sequence). The CDR3 is 14 residues long. The CDR3 DNA reads TGTGCCTGGAGTTCCCAGGGGGCCACCGGGGAGCTGTTTTTT. This sequence encodes CAWSSQGATGELFF. The complete variable domain, with remaining parts taken from reference TRBV30 and TRBJ2-2, reads SQTIHQWPATLVQPVGSPLSLECTVEGTSNPNLYWYRQAAGRGLQLLFYSVGIGQISSEVPQNLSASRPQDRQFILSSKKLLLSDSGFYLCAWSSQGATGELFFGEGSRLTVL.

The rearrangement joins TRBV6-6 to TRBJ1-5, with D possibly being TRBD1 (6 bases). The V end lost 7 bases, the J end lost 0 bases, and 13 bases lay between the germline ends. This CDR3 is built from 15 residues. The germline CDR1 and CDR2 sequences are MNHNY and SVGAGI (reference sequence). Here the CDR3 reads CASINGQFSNQPQHF. CDR3 in DNA: TGTGCCAGCATCAACGGACAGTTTAGCAATCAGCCCCAGCATTTT.

The V gene is TRBV6-5, the J gene TRBJ2-2, with D possibly being TRBD2 (5 bases). V shed 5 bases and J shed 5 bases, with 15 bases lying between them. CDR3 length: 15 residues. Germline V CDR1 and CDR2: MNHEY, SVGAGI. The CDR3 protein is CASSNRGLTTGELFF. CDR3 coding DNA: TGTGCCAGCAGTAACCGAGGACTTACTACCGGGGAGCTGTTTTTT.

This clone was seen only once. This chain connects TRBV20-1 to TRBJ1-2, with a possible D match to TRBD1 (5 bases). Germline V gene sequence: CDR1 DFQATT, CDR2 SNEGSKA (reference sequence). V was shortened by 4 bases and J by 7 bases, with 7 bases between the two germline ends. This CDR3 spans 10 amino acids. The CDR3 is CSANGGGYTF. The CDR3 nucleotides read TGCAGTGCTAACGGGGGTGGCTACACCTTC.

V is TRBV6-1 and J is TRBJ2-5, with 7 bases fitting TRBD2. CDR1 and CDR2 from the germline V gene are MNHNS and SASEGT. The CDR3 is 16 amino acids. The V gene end was trimmed by 3 bases and the J gene end by 4 bases; junction bases not matched to a gene: 11. Here the CDR3 reads CASSDPVGGWGETQYF. CDR3 in DNA: TGTGCCAGCAGTGATCCCGTCGGGGGGTGGGGAGAGACCCAGTACTTC.

In regard to this clone: This may arise from a read error, as a much more abundant clone is one base away. Other nucleotide sequences in the sample specify the same CDR3. The J gene is TRBJ2-7, the V gene TRBV18, with 9 bases lining up with TRBD1. The CDR3 runs to 14 residues. CDR1 and CDR2 (germline): KGHSH, LQKENI. The CDR3 nucleotides read TGCGCCAGCTCCCAGGGACAGGGAAAAAACGAGCAGTACTTC. It translates to CASSQGQGKNEQYF.